One and the same sample provided the 3 T cell receptor beta chains below, sequenced in a study of CD8 T cells in ankylosing spondylitis. TCRdb used MiXCR to reprocess the 5' RACE reads, holding one entry per CDR3 protein. The repertoire holds over 130,000 distinct CDR3 sequences, with around 42% as singletons. The specimen was synovial fluid, either unsorted or a sorted T cell fraction (not recorded which). Receptors originate from a male donor with ankylosing spondylitis.

This clonotype was found a few times. The genes are TRBV10-3 and TRBJ2-7; D might be TRBD1 or TRBD2, each matching 5 bases. From germline, CDR1 is ENHRY and CDR2 SYGVKD. V was clipped by 5 bases and J by 2 bases, with 13 bases between them. This CDR3 has 14 amino acids. This CDR3 is CAISMPGRPYEQYF. In DNA, the CDR3 is TGTGCCATCAGTATGCCGGGACGCCCCTACGAGCAGTACTTC.

This clonotype was picked up a small number of times. V gene TRBV6-1 combines with J gene TRBJ2-3; tentative D call: TRBD2 (6 bases). The V end was cut by 6 bases, the J end by 4 bases, with 17 bases between. The length of the CDR3 is 15 residues. Per the germline V gene, CDR1 is MNHNS and CDR2 is SASEGT. The CDR3 DNA reads TGTGCCAGCAGCCACCTTCGGGGAGGCGCAGATACGCAGTATTTT. Its translation is CASSHLRGGADTQYF.

V usage is TRBV12-3 or TRBV12-4 and J usage is TRBJ2-7; a weak D match, TRBD1 (5 bases). CDR3 size: 13 residues. The V gene lost 1 base and the J gene lost 2 bases, with 6 bases spanning the gap. The CDR3 here is CASSLDRTYEQYF. Written as DNA, the CDR3 is TGTGCCAGCAGTTTAGACAGGACCTACGAGCAGTACTTC.